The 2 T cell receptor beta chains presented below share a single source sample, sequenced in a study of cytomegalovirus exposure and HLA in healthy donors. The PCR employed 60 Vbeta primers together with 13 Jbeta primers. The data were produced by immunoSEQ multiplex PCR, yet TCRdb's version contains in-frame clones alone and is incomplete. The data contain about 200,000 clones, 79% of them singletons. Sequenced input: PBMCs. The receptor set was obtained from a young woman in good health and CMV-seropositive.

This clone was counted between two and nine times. This CDR3 is CASSLGTGTETQYF. The CDR3 DNA is TGTGCCAGCAGCTTGGGGACAGGGACGGAGACCCAGTACTTC. The chain uses TRBV5-4 and TRBJ2-5; 8 bases are shared with TRBD1. This CDR3 comprises 14 residues. Trimming cost V 0 bases and J 5 bases; bases outside gene matches: 3. Per germline, CDR1 SGHNT and CDR2 YYREEE (reference sequence).

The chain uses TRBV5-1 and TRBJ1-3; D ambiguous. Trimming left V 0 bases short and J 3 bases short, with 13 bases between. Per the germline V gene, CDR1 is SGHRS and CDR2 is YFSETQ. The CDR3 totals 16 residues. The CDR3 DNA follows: TGCGCCAGCAGCTTGGATTGGCCGCCCGATGGAAACACCATATATTTT. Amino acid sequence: CASSLDWPPDGNTIYF. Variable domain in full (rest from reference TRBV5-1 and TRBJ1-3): KAGVTQTPRYLIKTRGQQVTLSCSPISGHRSVSWYQQTPGQGLQFLFEYFSETQRNKGNFPGRFSGRQFSNSRSEMNVSTLELGDSALYLCASSLDWPPDGNTIYFGEGSWLTVV.